The clone carrying this TCR beta chain was picked up one time. The antigen is undetermined. Germline V CDR1 and CDR2: MNHEY, SVGEGT. V lost 4 bases to trimming and J lost 4 bases, with 14 bases between them. This CDR3 region has 14 residues. This sample is drawn from a study of T-cell memory formation after mild COVID-19. Study-wide results and limits: Mostly located in CM and EM were contracting CD4+ clones, with contracting CD8+ clones located in EMRA. Proof of SARS-CoV-2 specificity was absent for the second-wave clones that crested on day 37.

TCRdb used MiXCR to reprocess the 5' RACE reads, holding one entry per CDR3 protein. The data contain roughly 50,000 distinct CDR3 sequences, more than 9% of them singletons. Material: PBMCs or a T cell subset sorted from them (not recorded which). The chain links TRBV6-2 or TRBV6-3 to TRBJ2-7; D ambiguous. The clonotype comes from a man aged 18 to 30 who had mild COVID-19 (a few samples of this study predate the infection). Cell type and time point are not known. CDR3 residues: CASSSPTRIYEQYV. In DNA, the CDR3 is TGTGCCAGCAGTTCACCTACACGGATATACGAGCAGTACGTC.